One T cell receptor beta chain is described in this entry. Authors' analysis steps: Quantification of nucleated cells was approximated via reference gene primer amplification. Data came from immunoSEQ multiplex PCR; TCRdb stores just in-frame clones and leaves some out. V, J and clone size were drawn from that table, and D and trimming were deduced from the DNA. The table has about 88,000 clones, approximately 85% seen once. This specimen belongs to a study of blood T cell repertoires in COVID-19. Overall study: Nucleic acid was either cDNA or gDNA, and it came from T cells, B-cell-depleted T cells, or PBMCs.

With 0 bases removed from V and 1 base from J, the gap between germline ends came to 12 bases. This CDR3 contains 16 residues. Germline CDR1 and CDR2: LNHNV and YYDKDF (reference sequence). The chain couples TRBV15 to TRBJ1-1; D gene ambiguous. The receptor was derived from a human donor in a cohort sampled during active COVID-19. The sample was peripheral blood. CDR3 protein: CATSRDLVMANTEAFF. The CDR3 bases are TGTGCCACCAGCAGAGATTTGGTGATGGCGAACACTGAAGCTTTCTTT.